This entry lists 10 T cell receptor beta chains sequenced from one sample in a study of T cells after yellow fever vaccination. TCRdb redid the calling of the 5' RACE reads with MiXCR, one entry per CDR3 protein. The sample carries 200,000 to 300,000 distinct CDR3 sequences, 6.7% recorded once. The material was CD4+ T cells sorted from PBMCs, obtained on the day of the yellow fever booster vaccination. The receptors here all came from a young man who received the YFV17D yellow fever vaccine.

The chain uses TRBV4-2 and TRBJ2-7, with 8 bases lining up with TRBD2. Losses at the gene ends were 1 base for V and 2 bases for J; bases not matched to a gene: 7. This CDR3 contains 16 residues. CDR1 LGHNA and CDR2 YNFKEQ come from the germline V gene. The CDR3 protein is CASSQASSGETYEQYF. The CDR3 coding sequence is TGTGCCAGCAGCCAAGCCAGTAGCGGGGAAACCTACGAGCAGTACTTC.

Only a few counts were recorded for this clonotype. This rearrangement joins TRBV20-1 to TRBJ2-5, with D tentatively TRBD2 (5 bases). Germline V gives CDR1 DFQATT, CDR2 SNEGSKA (reference sequence). The ends were cut back, 3 bases at V and 5 bases at J, with 16 bases in the middle. CDR3 length equals 14 residues. DNA for the CDR3: TGCAGTGCTAGTTCAGGTCTAGCTGGGGAGACCCAGTACTTC. Translated: CSASSGLAGETQYF.

J is TRBJ2-7 and V is TRBV9; 12 bases agree with TRBD2. Unmatched junction bases numbered 2, after V lost 3 bases and J lost 4 bases. CDR1 is SGDLS and CDR2 is YYNGEE in the germline V gene. CDR3 length: 14 amino acids. The CDR3 DNA sequence: TGTGCCAGCAGCGCCACTAGCGGGAGGTACGAGCAGTACTTC. Amino acids: CASSATSGRYEQYF. Complete variable domain (other parts from reference TRBV9 and TRBJ2-7): DSGVTQTPKHLITATGQRVTLRCSPRSGDLSVYWYQQSLDQGLQFLIQYYNGEERAKGNILERFSAQQFPDLHSELNLSSLELGDSALYFCASSATSGRYEQYFGPGTRLTVT.

There are many counts of this clonotype. This rearrangement joins TRBV6-5 to TRBJ2-7, with D uncertain. Between the trimmed V and J ends, which lost 4 bases and 5 bases, there was a span of 9 bases. The CDR3 runs to 12 residues. Germline loops: CDR1 MNHEY, CDR2 SVGAGI. CDR3 protein: CASSSSGDEQYF. CDR3 nucleotides: TGTGCCAGCAGTTCGAGTGGTGACGAGCAGTACTTC.

This clonotype has a handful of counts. V is TRBV19 and J is TRBJ1-2, with 10 bases aligning to TRBD1. CDR1 is LNHDA and CDR2 is SQIVND in the germline V gene (reference sequence). Trimming cost V 6 bases and J 6 bases; bases outside gene matches: 10. This CDR3 region has 15 residues. The CDR3 sequence: CASRIITTGGDGYTF. CDR3 DNA: TGTGCCAGTAGGATTATTACGACAGGGGGCGATGGCTACACCTTC. The whole variable domain, remainder taken from reference TRBV19 and TRBJ1-2, is DGGITQSPKYLFRKEGQNVTLSCEQNLNHDAMYWYRQDPGQGLRLIYYSQIVNDFQKGDIAEGYSVSREKKESFPLTVTSAQKNPTAFYLCASRIITTGGDGYTFGSGTRLTVV.

This clonotype was seen ten or more times. This chain connects TRBV14 to TRBJ2-5, with unresolved D. Germline V gene data show CDR1 as SGHDN and CDR2 as FVKESK. Trimming removed 2 bases from V and 1 base from J, with 8 bases in between. This CDR3 has 14 residues. The CDR3 here is CASSQSLSQETQYF. The CDR3 region has the DNA TGTGCCAGCAGCCAATCGCTATCCCAAGAGACCCAGTACTTC.

At least ten counts were recorded for this clonotype. This chain links TRBV28 with TRBJ1-5, with D tentatively TRBD1 (6 bases). V lost 7 bases, J lost 7 bases, and 14 bases lay in between. Germline CDR1 is MDHEN and CDR2 is SYDVKM. There are 13 residues in the CDR3. CDR3 protein: CASTQGRLQPQHF. The CDR3 DNA reads as TGTGCCAGCACCCAGGGGCGCTTGCAGCCCCAGCATTTT.

This chain uses TRBV7-9 with TRBJ2-7; D is undetermined. Trimming removed 1 base at V and 0 bases at J, with 10 bases between. CDR1 is SEHNR, CDR2 FQNEAQ, per germline (reference sequence). The CDR3 covers 15 residues. The CDR3 loop reads CASSLERANSYEQYF. The DNA for the CDR3 is TGTGCCAGCAGCTTAGAGAGAGCGAACTCCTACGAGCAGTACTTC.

This clonotype was seen many times. J is TRBJ2-1 and V is TRBV5-1; TRBD1 is a possible D gene (6 bases). Trimming took off 3 bases at V and 0 bases at J, with 13 bases between the two ends. The CDR3 runs 16 residues. Germline V gives CDR1 SGHRS, CDR2 YFSETQ. This chain's CDR3 is CASSSLGASSYNEQFF. CDR3 bases: TGCGCCAGCAGCTCATTGGGGGCCAGCTCCTACAATGAGCAGTTCTTC. Complete variable domain (other parts from reference TRBV5-1 and TRBJ2-1): KAGVTQTPRYLIKTRGQQVTLSCSPISGHRSVSWYQQTPGQGLQFLFEYFSETQRNKGNFPGRFSGRQFSNSRSEMNVSTLELGDSALYLCASSSLGASSYNEQFFGPGTRLTVL.

The V gene is TRBV15, the J gene TRBJ2-2; TRBD2 might be the D (5 bases). V gave up 3 bases and J gave up 2 bases, with 10 bases separating them. This CDR3 comprises 15 residues. CDR1 is LNHNV and CDR2 is YYDKDF in the germline V gene (reference sequence). This CDR3 is CATSSDYTNTGELFF. The CDR3 DNA follows: TGTGCCACCAGCAGTGACTACACCAACACCGGGGAGCTGTTTTTT. The full variable domain, in which reference TRBV15 and TRBJ2-2 provide the parts outside the CDR3, is DAMVIQNPRYQVTQFGKPVTLSCSQTLNHNVMYWYQQKSSQAPKLLFHYYDKDFNNEADTPDNFQSRRPNTSFCFLDIRSPGLGDTAMYLCATSSDYTNTGELFFGEGSRLTVL.